These 3 T cell receptor beta chains originate from one sample sequenced in a study of radiotherapy plus CTLA-4 blockade in lung cancer. Using immunoSEQ multiplex PCR, the repertoire was profiled, and TCRdb retains in-frame clones only, with some absent. The repertoire includes 35,000 to 45,000 clones, roughly two thirds of them detected once, and approximately 10% sits in the top ten. This material consisted of peripheral blood, taken from a patient treated with radiotherapy plus ipilimumab. These receptors were obtained from a human donor with non-small cell lung cancer who had stable disease on radiotherapy plus ipilimumab.

This clone was seen more than once but under ten times. The genes are TRBV5-1 and TRBJ2-7; unclear D gene. Trimming removed 0 bases at V and 2 bases at J, with 6 bases between. The CDR3 runs to 13 residues. CDR1 is SGHRS, CDR2 YFSETQ, per germline. CDR3 sequence reads: CASSLEAAYEQYF. CDR3 nucleotides: TGCGCCAGCAGCTTGGAGGCGGCCTACGAGCAGTACTTC.

This sequence joins TRBV2 and TRBJ2-3; TRBD2 aligns across 9 bases. Germline CDR1 reads SNHLY; CDR2 reads FYNNEI. V trimming: 2 bases; J trimming: 5 bases; junction bases outside the gene matches: 5. The CDR3 runs 15 residues. The CDR3 DNA reads as TGTGCCAGCAGTGAACTTAGCGGGGGTCGAGATACGCAGTATTTT. Translated: CASSELSGGRDTQYF.

V gene TRBV5-1 combines with J gene TRBJ1-1; 9 bases match TRBD1. This CDR3 contains 16 residues. The germline CDR1 and CDR2 sequences are SGHRS and YFSETQ. After removal of 4 bases from V and 7 bases from J, the junction contained 14 bases not matched to a gene. CDR3 in amino acids: CASSPYDGQGTYEAFF. For the CDR3, the DNA is TGCGCCAGCAGCCCTTATGACGGACAGGGGACTTATGAAGCTTTCTTT.